This T cell receptor (beta chain) is drawn from a study of cytotoxic CD8 clonotypes in ibrutinib-treated CLL. Study-wide context: Overall, around 25 responses were partial and 2 complete; following median around 70 months, roughly 15 patients stayed remitted and around twelve progressed.

Target depth was 1 in 200,000 to 1 in 1 million T cells, about 10x per clonotype. The repertoire was sequenced with immunoSEQ multiplex PCR; TCRdb's copy has only in-frame clones and lacks some. The sample records 50,000 to 65,000 clones, less than 75% being singletons. About this clone: The antigen is not known.

Germline-derived CDR1 and CDR2 are LNHDA and SQIVND (reference sequence). The CDR3 extends over 14 amino acids. With 5 bases clipped from V and 7 bases from J, the junction kept 7 bases outside the gene matches. Whole-study results and caveats: Clonality increased at ibrutinib response and stayed stable in sustained remission. At progression, however, it fell back toward baseline. Under therapy, public clonotypes either contracted or stayed stable, and they were uncommon.

Specimen: PBMCs, collected after 12 months of ibrutinib treatment. This sequence joins TRBV19 and TRBJ1-4, with 7 bases that match TRBD1. The sequence was obtained from a human donor with chronic lymphocytic leukemia. The CDR3 is CASSANRGGEKLFF. The DNA of the CDR3 is TGTGCCAGTAGTGCAAACAGGGGCGGTGAAAAACTGTTTTTT.